The 7 T cell receptor beta chains listed next were all sequenced from one sample in a study of blood T cell repertoires in COVID-19. The table came from immunoSEQ multiplex PCR; TCRdb's copy has only in-frame clones and leaves some out. Among tens of thousands of clones listed, 70% to 90% were seen once. Material for sequencing was peripheral blood. Source of these receptors: a man aged 60 to 69 with acute or convalescent COVID-19.

Only a few counts were recorded for this clone. CDR3 amino acids: CASSRDSFEQYF. The CDR3 DNA is TGTGCCAGCTCACGGGACAGCTTCGAGCAGTACTTC. The V call is TRBV18, the J call TRBJ2-7; 7 bases fit TRBD1. The CDR3 has 12 amino acids. CDR1 is KGHSH and CDR2 is LQKENI in the germline V gene. V dropped 4 bases and J dropped 6; count of bases not matched to a gene: 3.

This rearrangement joins TRBV2 to TRBJ1-6; TRBD1 is a possible D gene (6 bases). The CDR3 consists of 15 residues. V lost 6 bases to trimming and J lost 9 bases, with 18 bases between them. CDR1 and CDR2 from the germline V gene are SNHLY and FYNNEI. For the CDR3, the DNA is TGTGCCAGCAGCACTACAGGGATGTTTGGTTCACCCCTCCACTTT. Protein: CASSTTGMFGSPLHF.

This clone was seen only a few times. CDR3 amino acids: CASSLPALRSGYTF. The CDR3 DNA sequence: TGTGCCAGTAGTCTTCCGGCCCTTCGGAGTGGCTACACCTTC. The genes are TRBV19 and TRBJ1-2; D gene uncertain. Germline V gene sequence: CDR1 LNHDA, CDR2 SQIVND (reference sequence). The CDR3 has 14 amino acids. V lost 5 bases and J 7 bases, leaving 17 bases between the germline ends.

The chain carries TRBV4-2 and TRBJ1-2; 9 bases are a match to TRBD1. This CDR3 has 14 residues. V lost 0 bases, J lost 4 bases, and 0 bases stayed unmatched. Germline V gives CDR1 LGHNA, CDR2 YNFKEQ. The CDR3 sequence: CASSQEGQGYGYTF. In DNA, the CDR3 is TGTGCCAGCAGCCAAGAGGGACAGGGCTATGGCTACACCTTC.

The chain couples TRBV5-8 to TRBJ2-3; D is undetermined. The ends were cut back, 1 base at V and 1 base at J, with 7 bases in the middle. CDR1 SGHTS and CDR2 YDEGEE come from the germline V gene. The CDR3 is 14 amino acids. CDR3 region: CASSLSSGTDTQYF. For the CDR3, the DNA is TGTGCCAGCAGCTTGTCGTCAGGCACAGATACGCAGTATTTT. Complete variable domain (other parts from reference TRBV5-8 and TRBJ2-3): EAGVTQSPTHLIKTRGQQATLRCSPISGHTSVYWYQQALGLGLQFLLWYDEGEERNRGNFPPRFSGRQFPNYSSELNVNALELEDSALYLCASSLSSGTDTQYFGPGTRLTVL.

The rearrangement joins TRBV4-1 to TRBJ2-2; D might be TRBD1 (6 bases). From germline, CDR1 is MGHRA and CDR2 YSYEKL. The CDR3 has 15 residues. Trimming stripped 5 bases from V and 3 bases from J, with 13 bases between. The DNA of the CDR3 is TGCGCCAGCAGCTCCAGGGGTTCTGACACCGGGGAGCTGTTTTTT. Protein sequence: CASSSRGSDTGELFF.

The genes are TRBV9 and TRBJ1-6; D is undetermined. CDR3 length: 14 amino acids. Germline assignment: CDR1 SGDLS and CDR2 YYNGEE. Trimming pared 0 bases from V and 7 bases from J, leaving 8 bases between. In nucleotides, the CDR3 is TGTGCCAGCAGCGTAGGAGGCAACAATTCACCCCTCCACTTT. Translation gives CASSVGGNNSPLHF.